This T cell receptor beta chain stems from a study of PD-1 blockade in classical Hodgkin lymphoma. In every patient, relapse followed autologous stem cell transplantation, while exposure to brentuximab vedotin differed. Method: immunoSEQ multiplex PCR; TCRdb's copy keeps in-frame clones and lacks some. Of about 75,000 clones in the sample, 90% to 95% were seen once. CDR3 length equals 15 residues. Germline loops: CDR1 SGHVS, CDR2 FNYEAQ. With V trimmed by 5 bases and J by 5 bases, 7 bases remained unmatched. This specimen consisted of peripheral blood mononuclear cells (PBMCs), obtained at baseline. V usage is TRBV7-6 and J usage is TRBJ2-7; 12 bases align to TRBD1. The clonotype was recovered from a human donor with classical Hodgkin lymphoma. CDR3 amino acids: CASSARDRGLDEQYF. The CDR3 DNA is TGTGCCAGCAGCGCCCGGGACAGGGGGCTCGACGAGCAGTACTTC.